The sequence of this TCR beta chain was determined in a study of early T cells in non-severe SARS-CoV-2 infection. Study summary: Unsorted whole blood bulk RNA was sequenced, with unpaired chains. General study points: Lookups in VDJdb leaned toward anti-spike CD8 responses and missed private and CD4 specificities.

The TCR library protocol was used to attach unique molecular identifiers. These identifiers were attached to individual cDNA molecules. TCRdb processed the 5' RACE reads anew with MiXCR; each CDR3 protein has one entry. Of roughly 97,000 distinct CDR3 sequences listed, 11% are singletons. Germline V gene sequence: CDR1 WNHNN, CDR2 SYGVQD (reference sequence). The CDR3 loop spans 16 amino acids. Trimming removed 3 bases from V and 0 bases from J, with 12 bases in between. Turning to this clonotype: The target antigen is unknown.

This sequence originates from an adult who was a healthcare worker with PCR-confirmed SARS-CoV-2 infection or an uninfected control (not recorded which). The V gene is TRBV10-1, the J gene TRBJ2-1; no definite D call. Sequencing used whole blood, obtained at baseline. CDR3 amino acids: CASSESAPSSYNEQFF. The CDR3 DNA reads TGCGCCAGCAGTGAAAGCGCCCCGAGCTCCTACAATGAGCAGTTCTTC.